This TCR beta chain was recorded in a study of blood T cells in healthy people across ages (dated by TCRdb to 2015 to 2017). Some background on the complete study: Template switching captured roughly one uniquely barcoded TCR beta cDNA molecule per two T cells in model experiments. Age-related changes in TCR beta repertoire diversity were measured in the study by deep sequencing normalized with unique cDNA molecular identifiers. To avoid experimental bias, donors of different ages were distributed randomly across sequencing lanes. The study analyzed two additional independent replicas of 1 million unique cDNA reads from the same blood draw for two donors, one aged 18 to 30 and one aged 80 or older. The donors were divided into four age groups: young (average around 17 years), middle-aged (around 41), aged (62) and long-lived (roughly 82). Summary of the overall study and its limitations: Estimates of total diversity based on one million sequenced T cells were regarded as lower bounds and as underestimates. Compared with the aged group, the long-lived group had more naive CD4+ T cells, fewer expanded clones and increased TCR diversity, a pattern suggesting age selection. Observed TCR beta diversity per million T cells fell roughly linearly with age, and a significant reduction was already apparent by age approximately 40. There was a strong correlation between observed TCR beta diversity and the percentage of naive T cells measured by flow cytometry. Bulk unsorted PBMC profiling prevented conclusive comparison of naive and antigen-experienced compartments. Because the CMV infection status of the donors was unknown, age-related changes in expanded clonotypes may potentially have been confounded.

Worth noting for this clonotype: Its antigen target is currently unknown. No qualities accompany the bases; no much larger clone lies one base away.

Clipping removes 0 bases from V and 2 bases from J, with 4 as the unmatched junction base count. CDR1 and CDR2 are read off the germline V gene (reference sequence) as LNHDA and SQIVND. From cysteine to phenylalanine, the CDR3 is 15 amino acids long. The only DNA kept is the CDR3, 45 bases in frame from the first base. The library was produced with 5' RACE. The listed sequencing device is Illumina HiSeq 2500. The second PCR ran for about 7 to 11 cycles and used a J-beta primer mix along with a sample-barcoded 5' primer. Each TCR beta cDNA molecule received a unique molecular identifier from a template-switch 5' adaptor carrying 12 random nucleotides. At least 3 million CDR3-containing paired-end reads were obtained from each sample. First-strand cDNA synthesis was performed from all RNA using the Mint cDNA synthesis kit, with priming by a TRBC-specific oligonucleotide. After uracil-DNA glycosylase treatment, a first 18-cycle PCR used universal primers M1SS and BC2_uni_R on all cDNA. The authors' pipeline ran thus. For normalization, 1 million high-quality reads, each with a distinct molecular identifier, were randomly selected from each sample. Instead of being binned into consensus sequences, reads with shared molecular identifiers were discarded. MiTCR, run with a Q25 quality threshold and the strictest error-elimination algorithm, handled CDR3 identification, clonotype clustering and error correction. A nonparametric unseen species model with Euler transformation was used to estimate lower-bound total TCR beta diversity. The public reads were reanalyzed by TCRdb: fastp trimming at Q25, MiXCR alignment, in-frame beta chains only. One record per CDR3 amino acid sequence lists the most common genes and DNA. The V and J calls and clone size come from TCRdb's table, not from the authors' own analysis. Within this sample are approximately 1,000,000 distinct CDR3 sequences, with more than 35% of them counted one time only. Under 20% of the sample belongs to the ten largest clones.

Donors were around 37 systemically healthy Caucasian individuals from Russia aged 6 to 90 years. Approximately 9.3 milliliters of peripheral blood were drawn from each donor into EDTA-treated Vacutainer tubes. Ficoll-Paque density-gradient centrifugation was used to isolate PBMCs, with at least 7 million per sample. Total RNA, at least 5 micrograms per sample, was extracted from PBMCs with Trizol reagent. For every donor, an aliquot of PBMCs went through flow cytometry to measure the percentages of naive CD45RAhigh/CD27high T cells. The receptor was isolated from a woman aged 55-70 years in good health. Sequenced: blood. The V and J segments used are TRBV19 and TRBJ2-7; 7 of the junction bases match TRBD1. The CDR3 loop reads CASSIEGDSTYEQYF. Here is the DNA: TGTGCCAGTAGTATAGAAGGGGACAGCACCTACGAGCAGTACTTC.